Below, one T cell receptor beta chain is given with its context. Its antigen is not identified. This record comes from a study of T cell responses to AZD1222 COVID-19 vaccine. Findings of the study overall: Mostly white British, mostly female donors; authors suggested clonal diversity may be underestimated.

Generated by immunoSEQ multiplex PCR, the TCRdb table keeps only in-frame clones and is missing some. The sample holds roughly 150,000 clones, 87% seen once. V trimming: 2 bases; J trimming: 5 bases; junction bases outside the gene matches: 3. The CDR3 consists of 14 residues. Germline V gene data show CDR1 as SNHLY and CDR2 as FYNNEI. The chain joins TRBV2 to TRBJ2-1; 7 nucleotides agree with TRBD2. The receptor was isolated from an adult who received the AZD1222 COVID-19 vaccine. The material was peripheral blood, obtained 28 days after the second AZD1222 dose. As DNA, the CDR3 is TGTGCCAGCAGTGAATTAGCGGGTAACAATGAGCAGTTCTTC. Residues: CASSELAGNNEQFF.